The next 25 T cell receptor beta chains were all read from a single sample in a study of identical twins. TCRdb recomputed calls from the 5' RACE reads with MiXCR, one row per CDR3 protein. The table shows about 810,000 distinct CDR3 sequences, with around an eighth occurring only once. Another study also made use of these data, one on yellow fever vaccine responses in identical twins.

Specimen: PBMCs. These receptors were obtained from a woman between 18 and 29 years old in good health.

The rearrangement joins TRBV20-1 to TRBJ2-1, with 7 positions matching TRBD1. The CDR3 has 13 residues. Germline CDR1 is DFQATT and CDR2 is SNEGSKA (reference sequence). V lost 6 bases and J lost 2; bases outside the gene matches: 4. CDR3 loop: CSAVGTAYNEQFF. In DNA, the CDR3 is TGCAGTGCCGTGGGGACAGCCTACAATGAGCAGTTCTTC.

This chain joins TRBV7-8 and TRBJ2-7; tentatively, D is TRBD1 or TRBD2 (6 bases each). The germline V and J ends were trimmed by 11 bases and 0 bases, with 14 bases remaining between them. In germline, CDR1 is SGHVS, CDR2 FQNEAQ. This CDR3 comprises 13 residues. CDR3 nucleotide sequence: TGTGCCTCGGAGGAGGGGGGCTCCTACGAGCAGTACTTC. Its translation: CASEEGGSYEQYF.

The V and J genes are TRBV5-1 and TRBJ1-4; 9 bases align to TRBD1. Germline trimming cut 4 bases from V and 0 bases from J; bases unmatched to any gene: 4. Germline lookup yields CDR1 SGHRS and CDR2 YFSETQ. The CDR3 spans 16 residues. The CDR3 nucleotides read TGCGCCAGCAGCGCGGGACAGGGATCAACTAATGAAAAACTGTTTTTT. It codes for CASSAGQGSTNEKLFF.

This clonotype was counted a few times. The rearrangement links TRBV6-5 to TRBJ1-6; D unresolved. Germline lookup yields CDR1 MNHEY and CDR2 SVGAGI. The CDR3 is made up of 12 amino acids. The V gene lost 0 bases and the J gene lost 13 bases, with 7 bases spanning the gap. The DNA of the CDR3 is TGTGCCAGCAGTTACTCTGGCTCGCCCCTCCACTTT. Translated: CASSYSGSPLHF.

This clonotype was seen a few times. The CDR3 protein is CASSSRGTSDTQYF. DNA of the CDR3: TGTGCCAGCAGCTCCCGGGGGACCTCAGATACGCAGTATTTT. The J gene is TRBJ2-3, the V gene TRBV7-9; D possibly corresponds to TRBD2 (6 bases). The germline gives CDR1 SEHNR, CDR2 FQNEAQ (reference sequence). The CDR3 has 14 amino acids. V gave up 4 bases and J gave up 4 bases, with 12 bases separating them. Based on the CDR3 plus reference TRBV7-9 and TRBJ2-3, the full variable domain is DTGVSQNPRHKITKRGQNVTFRCDPISEHNRLYWYRQTLGQGPEFLTYFQNEAQLEKSRLLSDRFSAERPKGSFSTLEIQRTEQGDSAMYLCASSSRGTSDTQYFGPGTRLTVL.

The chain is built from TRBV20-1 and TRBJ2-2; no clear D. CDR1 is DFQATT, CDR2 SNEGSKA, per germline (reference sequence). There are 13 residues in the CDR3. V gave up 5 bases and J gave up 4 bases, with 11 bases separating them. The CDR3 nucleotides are TGCAGTGCTGGATCCCGATTCACCGGGGAGCTGTTTTTT. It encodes CSAGSRFTGELFF.

This chain's CDR3 is CASSQVSGGGEAFF. CDR3 in DNA: TGTGCCAGCAGCCAAGTAAGTGGCGGTGGTGAAGCTTTCTTT. The V call is TRBV3-1, the J call TRBJ1-1; D gene uncertain. Looked up from germline, CDR1 is LGHDT and CDR2 is YNNKEL (reference sequence). This CDR3 has 14 residues. V lost 1 base to trimming and J lost 7 bases, with 13 bases between them.

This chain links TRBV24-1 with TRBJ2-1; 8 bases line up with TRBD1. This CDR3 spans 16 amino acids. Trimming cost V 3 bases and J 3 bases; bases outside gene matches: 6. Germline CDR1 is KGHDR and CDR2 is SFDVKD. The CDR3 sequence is CATSDPGGRGYNEQFF. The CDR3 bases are TGTGCCACCAGTGATCCAGGGGGCAGGGGCTACAATGAGCAGTTCTTC.

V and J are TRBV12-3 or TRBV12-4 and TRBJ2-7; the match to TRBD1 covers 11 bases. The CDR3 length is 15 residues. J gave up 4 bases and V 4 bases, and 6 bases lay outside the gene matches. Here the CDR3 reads CASSSGQGARYEQYF. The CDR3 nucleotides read TGTGCCAGCAGTTCAGGACAGGGGGCCCGGTACGAGCAGTACTTC.

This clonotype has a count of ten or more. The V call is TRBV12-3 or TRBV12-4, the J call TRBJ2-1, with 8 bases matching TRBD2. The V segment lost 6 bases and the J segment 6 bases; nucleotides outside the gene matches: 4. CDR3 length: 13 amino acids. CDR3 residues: CASRPGTSNEQFF. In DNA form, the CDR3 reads TGTGCCAGCAGGCCCGGGACTAGCAATGAGCAGTTCTTC.

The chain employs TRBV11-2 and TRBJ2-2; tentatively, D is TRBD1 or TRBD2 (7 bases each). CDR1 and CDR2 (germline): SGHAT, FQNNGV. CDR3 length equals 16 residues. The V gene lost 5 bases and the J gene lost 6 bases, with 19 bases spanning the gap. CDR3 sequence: CASSPGGASGSGELFF. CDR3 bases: TGTGCCAGCAGCCCAGGGGGGGCTAGCGGATCCGGGGAGCTGTTTTTT.

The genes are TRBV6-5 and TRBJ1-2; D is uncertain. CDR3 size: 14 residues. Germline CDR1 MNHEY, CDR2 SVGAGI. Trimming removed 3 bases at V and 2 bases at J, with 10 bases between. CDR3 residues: CASSYLSGNYGYTF. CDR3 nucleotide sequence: TGTGCCAGCAGTTATCTATCGGGAAACTATGGCTACACCTTC.

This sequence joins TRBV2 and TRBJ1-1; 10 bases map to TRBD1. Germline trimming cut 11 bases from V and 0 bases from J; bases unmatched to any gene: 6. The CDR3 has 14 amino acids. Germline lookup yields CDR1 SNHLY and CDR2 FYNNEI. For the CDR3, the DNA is TGTGCCGACAGGGGGCCGAGAATGAACACTGAAGCTTTCTTT. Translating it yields CADRGPRMNTEAFF.

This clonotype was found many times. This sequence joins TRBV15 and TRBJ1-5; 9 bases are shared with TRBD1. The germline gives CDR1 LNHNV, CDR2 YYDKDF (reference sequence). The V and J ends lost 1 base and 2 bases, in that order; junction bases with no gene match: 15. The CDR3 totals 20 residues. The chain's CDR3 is CATSRGVTGGNFYGNQPQHF. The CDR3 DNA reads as TGTGCCACCAGCAGAGGCGTTACAGGGGGCAACTTTTATGGCAATCAGCCCCAGCATTTT. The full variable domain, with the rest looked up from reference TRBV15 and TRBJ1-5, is DAMVIQNPRYQVTQFGKPVTLSCSQTLNHNVMYWYQQKSSQAPKLLFHYYDKDFNNEADTPDNFQSRRPNTSFCFLDIRSPGLGDTAMYLCATSRGVTGGNFYGNQPQHFGDGTRLSIL.

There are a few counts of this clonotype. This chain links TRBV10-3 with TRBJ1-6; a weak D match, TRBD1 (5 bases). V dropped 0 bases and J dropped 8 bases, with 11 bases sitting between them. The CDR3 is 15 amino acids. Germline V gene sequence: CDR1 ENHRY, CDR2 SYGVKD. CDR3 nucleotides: TGTGCCATCAGTGAGTCCCGGGACGGACATTCACCCCTCCACTTT. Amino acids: CAISESRDGHSPLHF.

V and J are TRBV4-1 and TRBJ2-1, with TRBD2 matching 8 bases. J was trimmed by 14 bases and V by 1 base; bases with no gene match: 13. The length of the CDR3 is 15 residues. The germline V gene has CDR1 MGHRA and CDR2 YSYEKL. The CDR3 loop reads CASSQVWVAGSREFF. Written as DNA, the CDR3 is TGCGCCAGCAGCCAAGTGTGGGTAGCGGGGTCCAGGGAGTTCTTC.

CDR3 DNA sequence: TGTGCCAGCAGTCTCCGACTAGCGACTAGCACAGATACGCAGTATTTT. This gives the protein CASSLRLATSTDTQYF. The genes are TRBV6-4 and TRBJ2-3, with 8 bases that match TRBD2. Trimming at V came to 5 bases and at J to 0 bases, leaving 7 bases not matched to a gene. The CDR3 runs to 16 residues. Germline-derived CDR1 and CDR2 are MRHNA and SNTAGT.

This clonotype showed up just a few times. CDR3 in amino acids: CAALDGYNEQFF. The CDR3 DNA reads TGTGCCGCTTTGGACGGGTACAATGAGCAGTTCTTC. The V gene is TRBV10-3, the J gene TRBJ2-1, with D unclear. CDR3 length equals 12 residues. Germline lookup yields CDR1 ENHRY and CDR2 SYGVKD. Trimming stripped 11 bases from V and 4 bases from J, with 12 bases between.

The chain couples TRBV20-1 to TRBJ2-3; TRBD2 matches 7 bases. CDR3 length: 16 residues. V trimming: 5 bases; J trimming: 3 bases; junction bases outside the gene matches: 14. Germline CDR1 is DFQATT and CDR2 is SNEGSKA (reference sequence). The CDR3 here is CSAVLGSGASTDTQYF. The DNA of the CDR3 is TGCAGTGCTGTGCTGGGGAGCGGGGCGTCGACAGATACGCAGTATTTT.

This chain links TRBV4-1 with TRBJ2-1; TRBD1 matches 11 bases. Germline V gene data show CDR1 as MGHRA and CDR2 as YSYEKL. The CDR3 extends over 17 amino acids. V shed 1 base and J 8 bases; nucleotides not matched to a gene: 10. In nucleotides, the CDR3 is TGCGCCAGCAGCCAAGCGATGGGGGACAGGGGGAAGGATGAGCAGTTCTTC. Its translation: CASSQAMGDRGKDEQFF.

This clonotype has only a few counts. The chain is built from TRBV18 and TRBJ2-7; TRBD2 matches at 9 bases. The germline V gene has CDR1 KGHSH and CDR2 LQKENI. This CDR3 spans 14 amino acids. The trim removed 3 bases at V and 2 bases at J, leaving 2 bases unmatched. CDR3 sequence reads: CASSPSSGAYEQYF. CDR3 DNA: TGTGCCAGCTCACCTTCTAGCGGGGCCTACGAGCAGTACTTC.

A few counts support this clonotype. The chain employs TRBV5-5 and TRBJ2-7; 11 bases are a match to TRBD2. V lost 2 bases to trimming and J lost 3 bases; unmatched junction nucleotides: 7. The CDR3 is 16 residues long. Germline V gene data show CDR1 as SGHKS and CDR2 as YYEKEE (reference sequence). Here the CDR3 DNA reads TGTGCCAGCAGCTTTGCCTTCCTAGCGGGAGGCTACGAGCAGTACTTC. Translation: CASSFAFLAGGYEQYF. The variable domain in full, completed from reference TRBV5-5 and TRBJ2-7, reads DAGVTQSPTHLIKTRGQQVTLRCSPISGHKSVSWYQQVLGQGPQFIFQYYEKEERGRGNFPDRFSARQFPNYSSELNVNALLLGDSALYLCASSFAFLAGGYEQYFGPGTRLTVT.

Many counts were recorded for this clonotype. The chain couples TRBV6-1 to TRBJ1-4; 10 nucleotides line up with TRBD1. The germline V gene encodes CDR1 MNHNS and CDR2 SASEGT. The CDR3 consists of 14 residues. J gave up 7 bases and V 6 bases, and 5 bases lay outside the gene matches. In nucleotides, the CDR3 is TGTGCCAGCAGACCGGGACAGGGGCGTGAAAAACTGTTTTTT. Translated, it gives CASRPGQGREKLFF.

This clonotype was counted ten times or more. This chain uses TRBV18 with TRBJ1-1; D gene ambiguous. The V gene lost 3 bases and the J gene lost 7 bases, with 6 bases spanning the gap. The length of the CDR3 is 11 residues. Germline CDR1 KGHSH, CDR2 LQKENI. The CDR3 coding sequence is TGTGCCAGCTCACCGGACGTTGAAGCTTTCTTT. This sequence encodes CASSPDVEAFF.

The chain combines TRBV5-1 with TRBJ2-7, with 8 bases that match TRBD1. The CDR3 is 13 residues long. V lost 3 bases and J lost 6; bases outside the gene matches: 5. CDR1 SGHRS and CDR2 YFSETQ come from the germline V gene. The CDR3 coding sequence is TGCGCCAGCAGCTGGACAGGGTTACCCGAGCAGTACTTC. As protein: CASSWTGLPEQYF.